This is a list of T cell receptor beta chains from one sample in a study of technical replicates of blood from several donors. TCRdb's copy holds only in-frame clones and misses some; the assay was immunoSEQ multiplex PCR. The sample lists about 83,000 clones, around 94% occurring once. The specimen sequenced was T cells isolated from PBMCs. The receptors stem from a human donor in good health. Both conserved end residues are part of each CDR3. Fields, in order: V gene, J gene, clone size, D gene, CDR3 DNA, CDR3 protein. A D gene is named only where the DNA matches it firmly. Expanded clones get a size class; other rows say once, few or many, or leave the size out.

V: TRBV6-5; J: TRBJ2-3; size: -; D: TRBD1; DNA: TGTGCCAGCGGGAGACAGGGGGCTAGCACAGATACGCAGTATTTT; CDR3: CASGRQGASTDTQYF
V: TRBV5-1; J: TRBJ1-1; size: -; D: TRBD1; DNA: TGCGCCAGCAGCTTAGTGGGACAGGGGATCATGAACACTGAAGCTTTCTTT; CDR3: CASSLVGQGIMNTEAFF
V: TRBV19; J: TRBJ2-3; size: -; D: TRBD1; DNA: TGTGCCAGTAGACAGGGGGCAGATACGCAGTATTTT; CDR3: CASRQGADTQYF
V: TRBV7-9; J: TRBJ2-1; size: -; D: -; DNA: TGTGCCAGCAGCTTAGATTCAGGGCCCTACAATGAGCAGTTCTTC; CDR3: CASSLDSGPYNEQFF
V: TRBV6-5; J: TRBJ2-7; size: -; D: -; DNA: TGTGCCAGCAGCCTACATGACAGGCCGGGAGAGCAGTACTTC; CDR3: CASSLHDRPGEQYF
V: TRBV4-1; J: TRBJ1-2; size: few; D: TRBD1; DNA: TGCGCCAGCAGCCAAACTATTCCGGGACAGGTTCTAGCTAACTATGGCTACACCTTC; CDR3: CASSQTIPGQVLANYGYTF
V: TRBV5-8; J: TRBJ2-2; size: -; D: TRBD2; DNA: TGTGCCAGCCGATCGGGACTAGTCTCCACCGGGGAGCTGTTTTTT; CDR3: CASRSGLVSTGELFF
V: TRBV29-1; J: TRBJ1-1; size: -; D: TRBD1; DNA: TGCAGCACGGGACAGGGGATTCCTGAAGCTTTCTTT; CDR3: CSTGQGIPEAFF
V: TRBV10-3; J: TRBJ2-3; size: -; D: TRBD1; DNA: TGTGCCATCAGTCACGAGGGGGCTACAGATACGCAGTATTTT; CDR3: CAISHEGATDTQYF
V: TRBV9; J: TRBJ1-5; size: -; D: TRBD1; DNA: TGTGCCAGCAGCGGGACAGGGGATAGTCAGCCCCAGCATTTT; CDR3: CASSGTGDSQPQHF
V: TRBV25-1; J: TRBJ2-1; size: once; D: -; DNA: TGTGCCAGCAGCCTTGCCCGCGAGGCTCACAATGAGCAGTTCTTC; CDR3: CASSLAREAHNEQFF
V: TRBV5-1; J: TRBJ2-7; size: once; D: -; DNA: TGCGCCAGCCGTAAGACAGGTACCTACGAGCAGTACTTC; CDR3: CASRKTGTYEQYF
V: TRBV6-1; J: TRBJ2-7; size: -; D: -; DNA: TGTGCCAGCAGTGAAGATCACATAGGCCTCGGGGGCTACGAGCAGTACTTC; CDR3: CASSEDHIGLGGYEQYF
V: TRBV7-9; J: TRBJ2-1; size: -; D: -; DNA: TGTGCCAGCAGCCCTAGCCCCCAAGCAGAGCAGTTCTTC; CDR3: CASSPSPQAEQFF
V: TRBV7-9; J: TRBJ2-7; size: few; D: TRBD1; DNA: TGTGCCAGCAGCTTAAGGGACAGGGGCTACGAGCAGTACTTC; CDR3: CASSLRDRGYEQYF
V: TRBV29-1; J: TRBJ2-7; size: -; D: -; DNA: TGCAGCGTCCGGACAACCTCCTACGAGCAGTACTTC; CDR3: CSVRTTSYEQYF
V: TRBV6-5; J: TRBJ1-2; size: -; D: -; DNA: TGTGCCAGCAGTACCCGGGACAATCGTTTGGGCTACACCTTC; CDR3: CASSTRDNRLGYTF
V: TRBV4-1; J: TRBJ2-1; size: -; D: TRBD1; DNA: TGCGCCAGCAGCCAATCCGGTACAGGGGATCTTAATGAGCAGTTCTTC; CDR3: CASSQSGTGDLNEQFF
V: TRBV11-2; J: TRBJ2-7; size: -; D: TRBD2; DNA: TGTGCCAGCAGTCTTAGCGGGCCTGGGGAGCAGTACTTC; CDR3: CASSLSGPGEQYF
V: TRBV27; J: TRBJ2-7; size: -; D: TRBD1; DNA: TGTGCCAGCAGTCCCCGACAGGGTGATGTCTACGAGCAGTACTTC; CDR3: CASSPRQGDVYEQYF
V: TRBV18; J: TRBJ2-7; size: once; D: TRBD1; DNA: TGTGCCAGCTCACCTACGGACAGGGGGCGCGAGCAGTACTTC; CDR3: CASSPTDRGREQYF
V: TRBV7-9; J: TRBJ1-1; size: -; D: -; DNA: TGTGCCAGCAGCTCGCCCCTGAGCAGGGACACTGAAGCTTTCTTT; CDR3: CASSSPLSRDTEAFF
V: TRBV4-1; J: TRBJ1-2; size: -; D: TRBD1; DNA: TGCGCCAGCAGCACACAGGGGGCGTCCTATGGCTACACCTTC; CDR3: CASSTQGASYGYTF
V: TRBV5-1; J: TRBJ1-1; size: few; D: TRBD1; DNA: TGCGCCAGCAGCCCCATGACAGGGTACCCTGAAGCTTTCTTT; CDR3: CASSPMTGYPEAFF
V: TRBV9; J: TRBJ2-7; size: -; D: TRBD2; DNA: TGTGCCAGCAGCCCAAGACTAGCGGGGACGATCGCGGAGCAGTACTTC; CDR3: CASSPRLAGTIAEQYF
V: TRBV5-4; J: TRBJ2-1; size: -; D: TRBD2; DNA: TGTGCCAGCACCTCGGAGACTAGCGGGAGTTACAATGAGCAGTTCTTC; CDR3: CASTSETSGSYNEQFF
V: TRBV7-6; J: TRBJ2-3; size: once; D: -; DNA: TGTGCCAGCAGCTTAGTTGCGGGGAACTTGGATACGCAGTATTTT; CDR3: CASSLVAGNLDTQYF
V: TRBV14; J: TRBJ1-3; size: -; D: -; DNA: TGTGCCAGCAGCCAAGAACTCTCTGGAAACACCATATATTTT; CDR3: CASSQELSGNTIYF
V: TRBV7-9; J: TRBJ2-3; size: -; D: TRBD2; DNA: TGTGCCAGCAGGACAGGGACTAGCAGCGCAGATACGCAGTATTTT; CDR3: CASRTGTSSADTQYF
V: TRBV7-9; J: TRBJ2-3; size: -; D: -; DNA: TGTGCCAGTTCTACCGGGACACATAGCACAGATACGCAGTATTTT; CDR3: CASSTGTHSTDTQYF
V: TRBV4-1; J: TRBJ2-7; size: -; D: TRBD1; DNA: TGCGCCAGCAGCCCGCAGGGGGCTTATGAGCAGTACTTC; CDR3: CASSPQGAYEQYF
V: TRBV10-3; J: TRBJ2-5; size: -; D: TRBD2; DNA: TGTGCCATCAGACCCCGGAGCGGGGAAGAGACCCAGTACTTC; CDR3: CAIRPRSGEETQYF
V: TRBV10-1; J: TRBJ2-2; size: -; D: TRBD1; DNA: TGCGCCAGCAGTGAGATTGGGACAGGAATAGGGGAGCTGTTTTTT; CDR3: CASSEIGTGIGELFF
V: TRBV10-1; J: TRBJ1-1; size: -; D: -; DNA: TGCGCCAGCAGTGAGTCTTTCGGGGGACCGAACACTGAAGCTTTCTTT; CDR3: CASSESFGGPNTEAFF
V: TRBV14; J: TRBJ2-7; size: -; D: -; DNA: TGTGCCAGCAGCCCGTCGGAGGGGCCTTACTACGAGCAGTACTTC; CDR3: CASSPSEGPYYEQYF
V: TRBV7-6; J: TRBJ2-7; size: -; D: -; DNA: TGTGCCAGCAGCGACTTGACAGATCCCTACGAGCAGTACTTC; CDR3: CASSDLTDPYEQYF
V: TRBV15; J: TRBJ1-2; size: -; D: TRBD1; DNA: TGTGCCACCAGCAGAGCGGGGACAGGGGGCGATGGCTACACCTTC; CDR3: CATSRAGTGGDGYTF
V: TRBV30; J: TRBJ2-7; size: -; D: -; DNA: TGTGCCTACTCCGGGAGTACTTTTGTTGGGCAGTACTTC; CDR3: CAYSGSTFVGQYF
V: TRBV20-1; J: TRBJ2-7; size: -; D: -; DNA: TGCAGTGCCTCACTCCTTTACGAGCAGTACTTC; CDR3: CSASLLYEQYF
V: TRBV5-1; J: TRBJ1-2; size: -; D: TRBD1; DNA: TGCGCCAGCAGCTTGGGACAGGGTGGTGGCTACACCTTC; CDR3: CASSLGQGGGYTF
V: TRBV19; J: TRBJ1-3; size: -; D: -; DNA: TGTGCCAGTACCCAGGGGAGCTCTGGAAACACCATATATTTT; CDR3: CASTQGSSGNTIYF
V: TRBV28; J: TRBJ2-7; size: -; D: -; DNA: TGTGCCAGCAGTGACCACAGTCGCCCCTACGAGCAGTACTTC; CDR3: CASSDHSRPYEQYF
V: TRBV4-2; J: TRBJ1-1; size: -; D: TRBD1; DNA: TGTGCCAGCAGCCAAGCCCGGACAGGGGACACTGAAGCTTTCTTT; CDR3: CASSQARTGDTEAFF
V: TRBV6-1; J: TRBJ2-1; size: -; D: -; DNA: TGTGCCAGCAGTGAAAAAGGACACAACAATGAGCAGTTCTTC; CDR3: CASSEKGHNNEQFF
V: TRBV2; J: TRBJ2-1; size: -; D: -; DNA: TGTGCCAGCAGGCCCGTGAGCTCCTACAATGAGCAGTTCTTC; CDR3: CASRPVSSYNEQFF
V: TRBV29-1; J: TRBJ2-3; size: -; D: TRBD2; DNA: TGCAGCGTTGAGCCCCCTCTAGCGGTCGAGAGGGATACGCAGTATTTT; CDR3: CSVEPPLAVERDTQYF
V: TRBV9; J: TRBJ2-5; size: -; D: -; DNA: TGTGCCAGCAGCGGAGGACTGGGGGCCGGGGAGACCCAGTACTTC; CDR3: CASSGGLGAGETQYF
V: TRBV6-1; J: TRBJ2-1; size: -; D: -; DNA: TGTGCCAGCAGTGATACCGGGACAATCCCCTCCAATGAGCAGTTCTTC; CDR3: CASSDTGTIPSNEQFF
V: TRBV5-1; J: TRBJ1-4; size: -; D: -; DNA: TGCGCCAGCAGCCCCGGGCCTCAGGGATCTAATGAAAAACTGTTTTTT; CDR3: CASSPGPQGSNEKLFF
V: TRBV6-5; J: TRBJ1-2; size: once; D: TRBD1; DNA: TGTGCCAGCAGAAGACAGGGGCCCTCTAATTATGGCTACACCTTC; CDR3: CASRRQGPSNYGYTF
V: TRBV6-4; J: TRBJ2-7; size: -; D: -; DNA: TGTGCCAGCAGTGACTCGCTAGGCAGTAAAACCTACGAGCAGTACTTC; CDR3: CASSDSLGSKTYEQYF
V: TRBV28; J: TRBJ1-1; size: -; D: -; DNA: TGTGCCAGCAGTTTAGAACGGGGGGCGACGAACACTGAAGCTTTCTTT; CDR3: CASSLERGATNTEAFF
V: TRBV5-1; J: TRBJ1-3; size: -; D: -; DNA: TGCGCCAGCAGCTCCTCAGGGTCTGGAAACACCATATATTTT; CDR3: CASSSSGSGNTIYF